Detailed here is one TCR beta chain. Antigen: not known. Produced via immunoSEQ multiplex PCR; TCRdb's table is partial and in-frame only. The profile covers about 140,000 clones, with about four fifths appearing a single time and approximately 1.5% taken by the ten largest. The J segment lost 6 bases and the V segment lost 3 bases, leaving 12 bases of the junction unmatched. CDR1 is SGHRS, CDR2 YFSETQ, per germline. The CDR3 totals 16 residues. The record originates from a study of cytomegalovirus exposure and HLA in healthy donors. Study-wide results and limits: The study designated about 160 TCR beta chains cytomegalovirus-associated.

This clonotype was sampled from a woman aged 25 to 45 in good health and CMV-seronegative. The specimen was PBMCs. The genes are TRBV5-1 and TRBJ2-1; 7 bases line up with TRBD1. As DNA, the CDR3 is TGCGCCAGCAGCTCGCCCTCCACAGGGGCGGGCAATGAGCAGTTCTTC. Protein: CASSSPSTGAGNEQFF.